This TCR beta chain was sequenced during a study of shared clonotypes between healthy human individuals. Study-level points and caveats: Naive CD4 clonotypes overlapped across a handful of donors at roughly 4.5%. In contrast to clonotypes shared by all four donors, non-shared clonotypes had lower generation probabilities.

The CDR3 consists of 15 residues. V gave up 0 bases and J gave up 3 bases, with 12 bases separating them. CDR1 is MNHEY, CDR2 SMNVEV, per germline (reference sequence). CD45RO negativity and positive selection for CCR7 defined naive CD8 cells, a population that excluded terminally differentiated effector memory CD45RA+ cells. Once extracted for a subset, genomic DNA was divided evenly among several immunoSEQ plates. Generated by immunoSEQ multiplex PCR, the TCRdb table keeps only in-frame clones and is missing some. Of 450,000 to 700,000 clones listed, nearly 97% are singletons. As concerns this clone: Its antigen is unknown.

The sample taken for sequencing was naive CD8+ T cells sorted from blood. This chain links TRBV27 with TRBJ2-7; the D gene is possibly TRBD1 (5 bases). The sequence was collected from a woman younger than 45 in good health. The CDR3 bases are TGTGCCAGCAGTTTATCGGTAGGGGCGAGCTACGAGCAGTACTTC. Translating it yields CASSLSVGASYEQYF.